Ten or more counts support the clone carrying this TCR beta chain. The antigen is not known. The donors were members of the validation cohort, which comprised under 150 subjects and was separate from the first cohort of 600 to 800 subjects. This specimen comes from a study of cytomegalovirus exposure and HLA in healthy donors. Study outcomes and limitations: The study designated fewer than 200 TCR beta chains cytomegalovirus-associated. Some public TCRs appeared in many individuals, while most sequences were rare.

Clones were read by immunoSEQ multiplex PCR, and TCRdb kept only the in-frame ones, dropping some. The repertoire holds 250,000 to 400,000 clones, with about nine tenths as singletons. The receptor was derived from a woman under 40 in good health and CMV-seropositive. Material: PBMCs.

CDR3 coding DNA: TGTGCCAGCAGCTTGCCGAGGGGCGCGGACACCGGGGAGCTGTTTTTT. Its translation is CASSLPRGADTGELFF. This sequence joins TRBV5-4 and TRBJ2-2; possibly TRBD1 or TRBD2 for D (5 bases each). Per the germline V gene, CDR1 is SGHNT and CDR2 is YYREEE (reference sequence). The germline V and J ends were trimmed by 1 base and 3 bases, with 13 bases remaining between them. The CDR3 consists of 16 residues.